The 22 T cell receptor beta chains in this list originate from one sample, sequenced in a study of cytomegalovirus exposure and HLA in healthy donors. PCR amplification relied on 60 Vbeta primers (plus 13 Jbeta primers). Method: immunoSEQ multiplex PCR; TCRdb's copy keeps in-frame clones and lacks some. Found here are around 150,000 clones, 82% of them singletons; the top ten hold around 3.7%. The sample was PBMCs. These receptors came from a male donor in good health and CMV-seronegative.

This clone appeared a single time. The chain uses TRBV5-1 and TRBJ2-1; no clear D gene. The CDR3 runs to 13 residues. Trimming shortened V by 4 bases and J by 2 bases, and 7 bases separated the two germline ends. The germline V gene has CDR1 SGHRS and CDR2 YFSETQ. CDR3 sequence reads: CASSQVPYNEQFF. CDR3 in DNA: TGCGCCAGCAGCCAGGTCCCCTACAATGAGCAGTTCTTC. Using reference TRBV5-1 and TRBJ2-1 for the parts outside the CDR3, the full variable domain is KAGVTQTPRYLIKTRGQQVTLSCSPISGHRSVSWYQQTPGQGLQFLFEYFSETQRNKGNFPGRFSGRQFSNSRSEMNVSTLELGDSALYLCASSQVPYNEQFFGPGTRLTVL.

This chain uses TRBV27 with TRBJ1-2; 8 bases fit TRBD1. Trimming cost V 5 bases and J 4 bases; bases outside gene matches: 15. The CDR3 contains 17 residues. Germline V CDR1 and CDR2: MNHEY, SMNVEV (reference sequence). CDR3 nucleotide sequence: TGTGCCAGCAGTCTACTCGGACAGGGATCGCTTGGCTATGGCTACACCTTC. Its translation is CASSLLGQGSLGYGYTF.

V usage is TRBV19 and J usage is TRBJ1-5; D remains ambiguous. Germline V gene lookup returns CDR1 LNHDA and CDR2 SQIVND (reference sequence). The CDR3 is 15 residues long. Trimming left V 5 bases short and J 3 bases short, with 14 bases between. Here the CDR3 DNA reads TGTGCCAGTAGTGCTCGGGAGGCCCCCAATCAGCCCCAGCATTTT. It translates to CASSAREAPNQPQHF.

The J gene is TRBJ1-3, the V gene TRBV6-4; D is unresolved. Looked up from germline, CDR1 is MRHNA and CDR2 is SNTAGT. With 4 bases removed from V and 5 bases from J, the gap between germline ends came to 15 bases. The CDR3 has 15 amino acids. CDR3 DNA sequence: TGTGCCAGCAGTGTCAGCGGGATCGCCCGAAACACCATATATTTT. Its protein is CASSVSGIARNTIYF.

V gene TRBV4-2 combines with J gene TRBJ2-5, with D possibly being TRBD1 (5 bases). The germline V and J ends were trimmed by 0 bases and 5 bases, with 10 bases remaining between them. The V gene's germline CDR1 is LGHNA and CDR2 YNFKEQ. CDR3 length: 14 amino acids. For the CDR3, the DNA is TGTGCCAGCAGCCAAGATTCAGGGTGGGAGACCCAGTACTTC. It codes for CASSQDSGWETQYF.

J is TRBJ2-2 and V is TRBV15, with TRBD1 matching over 8 bases. Germline V gives CDR1 LNHNV, CDR2 YYDKDF (reference sequence). Trimming at V came to 4 bases and at J to 6 bases, leaving 13 bases not matched to a gene. The CDR3 runs to 17 residues. CDR3: CATSTFRGLFEPGELFF. CDR3 nucleotide sequence: TGTGCCACCAGCACCTTCAGGGGGCTCTTCGAACCCGGGGAGCTGTTTTTT.

This clone was detected once. The chain has TRBV19 and TRBJ1-4; D perhaps matches TRBD1 (6 bases). Per germline, CDR1 LNHDA and CDR2 SQIVND (reference sequence). The CDR3 is 16 amino acids. V lost 5 bases and J 5 bases, leaving 18 bases between the germline ends. CDR3 in amino acids: CASSPRNRAENEKLFF. CDR3 sequence (DNA): TGTGCCAGTAGTCCGAGAAACAGGGCCGAAAATGAAAAACTGTTTTTT. The full variable domain, its missing parts supplied by reference TRBV19 and TRBJ1-4, is DGGITQSPKYLFRKEGQNVTLSCEQNLNHDAMYWYRQDPGQGLRLIYYSQIVNDFQKGDIAEGYSVSREKKESFPLTVTSAQKNPTAFYLCASSPRNRAENEKLFFGSGTQLSVL.

The rearrangement joins TRBV11-2 to TRBJ2-1; tentatively, D is TRBD1 (5 bases). V was pared by 5 bases and J by 0 bases, with 8 bases between. Per the germline V gene, CDR1 is SGHAT and CDR2 is FQNNGV. There are 14 residues in the CDR3. Here the CDR3 reads CASSPQGSYNEQFF. The CDR3 DNA reads as TGTGCCAGCAGCCCCCAGGGCTCCTACAATGAGCAGTTCTTC.

This chain uses TRBV6-6 with TRBJ1-2; 8 nucleotides agree with TRBD1. V lost 6 bases to trimming and J lost 6 bases; unmatched junction nucleotides: 9. Germline CDR1 and CDR2: MNHNY and SVGAGI (reference sequence). CDR3 length equals 14 residues. CDR3 nucleotide sequence: TGTGCCAGCAGCAAACGGGACAGGCAACATGGCTACACCTTC. It encodes CASSKRDRQHGYTF.

V and J are TRBV27 and TRBJ1-4; 8 bases are shared with TRBD1. J gave up 8 bases and V 6 bases, and 5 bases lay outside the gene matches. The CDR3 spans 13 residues. Germline V gene data show CDR1 as MNHEY and CDR2 as SMNVEV (reference sequence). The CDR3 DNA sequence: TGTGCCAGCAGGCCAGGGGGCGCCGAAAAACTGTTTTTT. Protein product: CASRPGGAEKLFF.

The gene calls are TRBV7-9 and TRBJ1-5; D is undetermined. The CDR3 extends over 12 amino acids. Trimming cost V 5 bases and J 3 bases, with 5 bases left between them. Germline V gene data show CDR1 as SEHNR and CDR2 as FQNEAQ (reference sequence). The CDR3 is CASSGNNQPQHF. The CDR3, as DNA: TGTGCCAGCAGCGGCAACAATCAGCCCCAGCATTTT.

CDR3 amino acids: CASSPLSPATNEKLFF. DNA for the CDR3: TGCGCCAGCAGCCCCCTCAGTCCCGCAACTAATGAAAAACTGTTTTTT. The chain has TRBV5-1 and TRBJ1-4, with unresolved D. The germline CDR1 and CDR2 sequences are SGHRS and YFSETQ. CDR3 size: 16 residues. Trimming removed 4 bases from V and 0 bases from J, with 13 bases in between.

J is TRBJ2-7 and V is TRBV19; 9 bases agree with TRBD1. The CDR3 is 15 amino acids. The ends lost 6 bases at V and 1 base at J; junction bases unmatched: 7. Per the germline V gene, CDR1 is LNHDA and CDR2 is SQIVND (reference sequence). CDR3 sequence (DNA): TGTGCCAGTAGACCGGACAGGGGATCATCCTACGAGCAGTACTTC. Its protein product is CASRPDRGSSYEQYF.

The chain employs TRBV25-1 and TRBJ1-4; a possible D gene is TRBD1 (5 bases). The CDR3 sequence is 16 residues long. The germline V gene encodes CDR1 MGHDK and CDR2 SYGVNS. V lost 3 bases, J lost 5 bases, and 16 bases lay in between. CDR3 sequence (DNA): TGTGCCAGCAGTGATGCTACAGGCCAGAGAAATGAAAAACTGTTTTTT. It encodes CASSDATGQRNEKLFF.

The V and J genes are TRBV7-2 and TRBJ1-2, with D uncertain. This CDR3 contains 13 residues. Between the trimmed V and J ends, which lost 2 bases and 8 bases, there was a span of 12 bases. Germline V gene data show CDR1 as SGHTA and CDR2 as FQGNSA. The CDR3 region is CASSLKLEVGYTF. The DNA for the CDR3 is TGTGCCAGCAGCTTAAAATTAGAGGTCGGCTACACCTTC.

V usage is TRBV5-8 and J usage is TRBJ2-7; maybe TRBD2 (6 bases). V was shortened by 0 bases and J by 2 bases, with 12 bases between the two germline ends. The CDR3 extends over 15 amino acids. The germline V gene has CDR1 SGHTS and CDR2 YDEGEE. The CDR3 nucleotides are TGTGCCAGCAGCTTGGAGGCGGGGCCCCCCTACGAGCAGTACTTC. Translation gives CASSLEAGPPYEQYF.

The chain combines TRBV6-6 with TRBJ2-7, with unresolved D. Trimming shortened V by 8 bases and J by 3 bases, and 11 bases separated the two germline ends. The CDR3 sequence is 12 residues long. The germline V gene encodes CDR1 MNHNY and CDR2 SVGAGI (reference sequence). CDR3 sequence: CASSSRSYEQYF. The CDR3 DNA follows: TGTGCCAGCTCTTCCCGGAGCTACGAGCAGTACTTC.

The chain is built from TRBV13 and TRBJ2-2, with 11 nucleotides matching TRBD2. Germline V gene data show CDR1 as PRHDT and CDR2 as FYEKMQ (reference sequence). The CDR3 is made up of 16 amino acids. V dropped 3 bases and J dropped 2; count of bases not matched to a gene: 2. The CDR3 sequence: CASSFSGGANTGELFF. Written as DNA, the CDR3 is TGTGCCAGCAGCTTTAGCGGGGGGGCCAACACCGGGGAGCTGTTTTTT.

This clone was seen only once. The J gene is TRBJ1-1, the V gene TRBV19, with 8 bases that match TRBD1. The trim removed 5 bases at V and 1 base at J, leaving 6 bases unmatched. The CDR3 runs to 15 residues. CDR1 LNHDA and CDR2 SQIVND come from the germline V gene (reference sequence). As DNA, the CDR3 is TGTGCCAGTAGTTCTCGGGGGACAGGGAACACTGAAGCTTTCTTT. As protein: CASSSRGTGNTEAFF.

The chain links TRBV18 to TRBJ1-3; D is possibly TRBD1 (6 bases). Trimming stripped 4 bases from V and 4 bases from J, with 8 bases between. CDR1 and CDR2 (germline): KGHSH, LQKENI. The CDR3 extends over 13 amino acids. CDR3 region: CASSLDRGNTIYF. The CDR3 DNA reads as TGTGCCAGCTCACTCGACAGGGGAAACACCATATATTTT.

The chain has TRBV19 and TRBJ1-1; perhaps TRBD1 as D (6 bases). The CDR3 is made up of 14 amino acids. With 7 bases removed from V and 0 bases from J, the gap between germline ends came to 12 bases. Germline CDR1 is LNHDA and CDR2 is SQIVND (reference sequence). The CDR3 loop reads CASTAGALNTEAFF. DNA of the CDR3: TGTGCCAGTACGGCAGGGGCCTTGAACACTGAAGCTTTCTTT.

This clone was seen a handful of times. The J gene is TRBJ1-4, the V gene TRBV28, with 7 bases identical to TRBD1. Trimming took 5 bases from V and 11 from J; bases not matched to a gene: 8. The CDR3 length is 13 residues. Germline CDR1 reads MDHEN; CDR2 reads SYDVKM. CDR3 protein: CASSPADRAKLFF. DNA of the CDR3: TGTGCCAGCAGTCCCGCAGACAGGGCCAAACTGTTTTTT.